A single sample gave rise to the 29 T cell receptor beta chains below, sequenced in a study of T cell responses to AZD1222 COVID-19 vaccine. The repertoire was sequenced with immunoSEQ multiplex PCR; TCRdb's copy has only in-frame clones and lacks some. The sample records tens of thousands of clones, under 95% being singletons. The sequences come from peripheral blood, collected on day 0 of AZD1222 vaccination. Receptor source: an adult in good health.

This clone was recorded only once. The chain employs TRBV28 and TRBJ2-1, with D possibly being TRBD2 (5 bases). The CDR3 runs 14 residues. The germline CDR1 and CDR2 sequences are MDHEN and SYDVKM. Between the trimmed V and J ends, which lost 5 bases and 8 bases, there was a span of 16 bases. The CDR3 loop is CASSLARRSDEQFF. The DNA of the CDR3 is TGTGCCAGCAGTCTAGCAAGAAGGTCCGATGAGCAGTTCTTC. Supplemented by reference TRBV28 and TRBJ2-1, the full variable domain reads DVKVTQSSRYLVKRTGEKVFLECVQDMDHENMFWYRQDPGLGLRLIYFSYDVKMKEKGDIPEGYSVSREKKERFSLILESASTNQTSMYLCASSLARRSDEQFFGPGTRLTVL.

The chain combines TRBV5-4 with TRBJ2-3; D possibly corresponds to TRBD2 (6 bases). V lost 0 bases, J lost 0 bases, and 11 bases lay in between. The CDR3 contains 16 residues. Germline V gene data show CDR1 as SGHNT and CDR2 as YYREEE (reference sequence). CDR3 DNA sequence: TGTGCCAGCAGCTTGGGGCGGGATCCTAGCACAGATACGCAGTATTTT. Translation: CASSLGRDPSTDTQYF.

The chain joins TRBV2 to TRBJ1-6; TRBD1 aligns across 7 bases. The CDR3 extends over 13 amino acids. J gave up 9 bases and V 6 bases, and 5 bases lay outside the gene matches. In germline, CDR1 is SNHLY, CDR2 FYNNEI. In DNA form, the CDR3 reads TGTGCCAGCAGGCCGGGACAGTTTTCACCCCTCCACTTT. Amino acids: CASRPGQFSPLHF.

This sequence joins TRBV7-2 and TRBJ2-2, with a possible D match to TRBD2 (5 bases). V lost 5 bases and J lost 13, with 14 bases in between. CDR1 and CDR2 (germline): SGHTA, FQGNSA. CDR3 length equals 12 residues. The CDR3 region is CASSPARAGLFF. CDR3 in DNA: TGTGCCAGCAGCCCAGCGAGGGCGGGGCTGTTTTTT. Full variable domain (rest looked up from reference TRBV7-2 and TRBJ2-2): GAGVSQSPSNKVTEKGKDVELRCDPISGHTALYWYRQSLGQGLEFLIYFQGNSAPDKSGLPSDRFSAERTGGSVSTLTIQRTQQEDSAVYLCASSPARAGLFFGEGSRLTVL.

The chain is built from TRBV4-3 and TRBJ1-1, with D unresolved. The CDR3 is made up of 13 amino acids. V was pared by 0 bases and J by 7 bases, with 9 bases between. From germline, CDR1 is LGHNA and CDR2 YSLEER. The CDR3 DNA follows: TGCGCCAGCAGCCAAGATCGGGCCGGTGAAGCTTTCTTT. It encodes CASSQDRAGEAFF.

The chain recombines TRBV5-4 with TRBJ1-2, with a tentative D call TRBD1 (5 bases). The CDR3 loop spans 15 amino acids. The germline V gene encodes CDR1 SGHNT and CDR2 YYREEE (reference sequence). V lost 4 bases to trimming and J lost 6 bases, with 19 bases between them. This chain's CDR3 is CASSPSGGRRDGYTF. CDR3 nucleotides: TGTGCCAGCAGCCCCTCTGGGGGGAGGAGGGATGGCTACACCTTC.

The genes are TRBV6-2 or TRBV6-3 and TRBJ1-1; D gene unclear. The germline CDR1 and CDR2 sequences are MNHEY and SVGEGT. V was clipped by 5 bases and J by 5 bases, with 15 bases between them. The CDR3 has 14 residues. The CDR3 reads CASSHPPEETEAFF. The CDR3 region has the DNA TGTGCCAGCAGTCACCCTCCTGAGGAGACTGAAGCTTTCTTT.

The rearrangement joins TRBV6-5 to TRBJ1-4; a possible D gene is TRBD1 (6 bases). The V gene lost 9 bases and the J gene lost 0 bases, with 8 bases spanning the gap. From germline, CDR1 is MNHEY and CDR2 SVGAGI. The CDR3 consists of 13 residues. The CDR3 sequence is CASRGATNEKLFF. The CDR3 region has the DNA TGTGCCAGTAGGGGGGCAACTAATGAAAAACTGTTTTTT.

This rearrangement joins TRBV5-1 to TRBJ1-1; no definite D call. V lost 2 bases to trimming and J lost 2 bases, with 10 bases between them. This CDR3 has 14 amino acids. The V gene's germline CDR1 is SGHRS and CDR2 YFSETQ. The CDR3: CASSLDGINTEAFF. The CDR3 nucleotides read TGCGCCAGCAGCTTAGACGGCATTAACACTGAAGCTTTCTTT.

The rearrangement joins TRBV7-9 to TRBJ2-7, with 10 bases lining up with TRBD1. Germline V CDR1 and CDR2: SEHNR, FQNEAQ (reference sequence). Germline trimming cut 3 bases from V and 12 bases from J; bases unmatched to any gene: 5. This CDR3 region has 12 residues. The CDR3 loop reads CASSFPGQGSYF. The CDR3 region has the DNA TGTGCCAGCAGCTTTCCGGGACAGGGGTCGTACTTC.

The J gene is TRBJ2-1, the V gene TRBV7-9; tentative D call: TRBD1 (6 bases). Germline values: CDR1 SEHNR, CDR2 FQNEAQ (reference sequence). V was shortened by 5 bases and J by 0 bases, with 14 bases between the two germline ends. This CDR3 has 16 residues. The CDR3 is CASSKTGLSSYNEQFF. As DNA, the CDR3 is TGTGCCAGCAGCAAAACAGGGCTAAGCTCCTACAATGAGCAGTTCTTC.

This rearrangement joins TRBV7-8 to TRBJ1-1; 7 bases align to TRBD1. The CDR3 has 15 amino acids. Germline V gene lookup returns CDR1 SGHVS and CDR2 FQNEAQ. V shed 3 bases and J 1 base; nucleotides not matched to a gene: 5. Here the CDR3 reads CASSFEGARNTEAFF. The CDR3 nucleotides read TGTGCCAGCAGCTTTGAGGGGGCGCGGAACACTGAAGCTTTCTTT.

CDR3 loop: CAMLGGASSYNEQFF. For the CDR3, the DNA is TGTGCCATGTTAGGCGGTGCCAGCTCCTACAATGAGCAGTTCTTC. The rearrangement joins TRBV7-9 to TRBJ2-1, with D hard to call. Germline CDR1 SEHNR, CDR2 FQNEAQ (reference sequence). V gave up 10 bases and J gave up 0 bases, with 16 bases separating them. The CDR3 spans 15 residues.

The genes are TRBV15 and TRBJ2-3; D assignment may be TRBD1 or TRBD2 (5 bases each). There are 21 residues in the CDR3. The V and J ends lost 0 bases and 6 bases respectively, with 31 bases between them. The germline V gene has CDR1 LNHNV and CDR2 YYDKDF (reference sequence). The CDR3 bases are TGTGCCACCAGCAGAGAGGGACCGGGTTATGGCGTGACCCCCTTAAGGGATACGCAGTATTTT. This sequence encodes CATSREGPGYGVTPLRDTQYF. Full variable domain (remainder filled in from reference TRBV15 and TRBJ2-3): DAMVIQNPRYQVTQFGKPVTLSCSQTLNHNVMYWYQQKSSQAPKLLFHYYDKDFNNEADTPDNFQSRRPNTSFCFLDIRSPGLGDTAMYLCATSREGPGYGVTPLRDTQYFGPGTRLTVL.

The rearrangement links TRBV5-1 to TRBJ2-7; D is unresolved. Germline V gene lookup returns CDR1 SGHRS and CDR2 YFSETQ. The CDR3 totals 14 residues. Trimming stripped 4 bases from V and 5 bases from J, with 16 bases between. CDR3 loop: CASSRSLFGNEQYF. The DNA of the CDR3 is TGCGCCAGCAGCCGGTCACTTTTTGGGAACGAGCAGTACTTC.

This chain links TRBV5-4 with TRBJ1-4; TRBD1 agrees at 8 bases. Trimming cost V 4 bases and J 5 bases; bases outside gene matches: 7. The CDR3 extends over 15 amino acids. Germline CDR1 is SGHNT and CDR2 is YYREEE (reference sequence). The CDR3 sequence: CASSDAGGRNEKLFF. The CDR3 region has the DNA TGTGCCAGCAGCGACGCAGGGGGCCGAAATGAAAAACTGTTTTTT.

The chain uses TRBV2 and TRBJ1-2; 10 bases align to TRBD1. CDR1 is SNHLY and CDR2 is FYNNEI in the germline V gene. The CDR3 has 11 residues. The ends lost 8 bases at V and 8 bases at J; junction bases unmatched: 2. As DNA, the CDR3 is TGTGCCAGCGGACAGGGGGTGGGCTACACCTTC. Its translation is CASGQGVGYTF.

The sample holds one count of this clone. This chain joins TRBV13 and TRBJ2-1, with D hard to call. The V gene lost 1 base and the J gene lost 7 bases, with 11 bases spanning the gap. The CDR3 length is 14 residues. CDR1 and CDR2 from the germline V gene are PRHDT and FYEKMQ (reference sequence). The CDR3, as DNA: TGTGCCAGCAGCTTAGAGGGTAGCCGTAATGAGCAGTTCTTC. Amino acid sequence: CASSLEGSRNEQFF. The full variable domain, its missing parts supplied by reference TRBV13 and TRBJ2-1, is AAGVIQSPRHLIKEKRETATLKCYPIPRHDTVYWYQQGPGQDPQFLISFYEKMQSDKGSIPDRFSAQQFSDYHSELNMSSLELGDSALYFCASSLEGSRNEQFFGPGTRLTVL.

This clone came up once. This chain joins TRBV24-1 and TRBJ1-2, with TRBD1 matching over 9 bases. Losses at the gene ends were 5 bases for V and 1 base for J; bases not matched to a gene: 7. The CDR3 is 16 amino acids. Germline V gives CDR1 KGHDR, CDR2 SFDVKD. This CDR3 reads CATSGAGTGINYGYTF. The CDR3 DNA is TGTGCCACCAGTGGCGCCGGGACAGGGATTAACTATGGCTACACCTTC.

This chain links TRBV29-1 with TRBJ2-3; D may match TRBD1 or TRBD2 (6 bases each). The CDR3 length is 12 residues. The V gene's germline CDR1 is SQVTM and CDR2 ANQGSEA. Trimming cost V 6 bases and J 0 bases, with 7 bases left between them. The CDR3: CSVGGSTDTQYF. As DNA, the CDR3 is TGCAGCGTGGGGGGCAGCACAGATACGCAGTATTTT.

This chain joins TRBV7-3 and TRBJ2-2; D not resolved. CDR3 length equals 16 residues. With 2 bases removed from V and 1 base from J, the gap between germline ends came to 11 bases. From germline, CDR1 is SGHTA and CDR2 FQGTGA. CDR3 protein: CASSLLNIQNTGELFF. The CDR3 nucleotides read TGTGCCAGCAGCTTATTGAATATTCAGAACACCGGGGAGCTGTTTTTT.

The chain couples TRBV28 to TRBJ2-1; TRBD2 is a possible D gene (7 bases). Germline V CDR1 and CDR2: MDHEN, SYDVKM. The CDR3 is 16 amino acids. V was clipped by 2 bases and J by 10 bases, with 21 bases between them. This chain's CDR3 is CASSLPLAAQGGEQFF. The CDR3 coding sequence is TGTGCCAGCAGTTTACCGCTAGCGGCCCAAGGGGGGGAGCAGTTCTTC.

CDR3: CASSEFLSNEKLFF. The CDR3 nucleotides are TGTGCCAGCAGTGAATTTCTCAGTAATGAAAAACTGTTTTTT. This chain links TRBV25-1 with TRBJ1-4; D not certain. The V gene's germline CDR1 is MGHDK and CDR2 SYGVNS. The CDR3 covers 14 residues. The V gene lost 1 base and the J gene lost 4 bases, with 7 bases spanning the gap.

The J gene is TRBJ2-3, the V gene TRBV5-1; the match to TRBD2 covers 12 bases. V lost 2 bases and J lost 2; bases outside the gene matches: 3. Germline assignment: CDR1 SGHRS and CDR2 YFSETQ. The CDR3 runs 16 residues. In nucleotides, the CDR3 is TGCGCCAGCAGCTTCGGACTAGCGGGGAACACAGATACGCAGTATTTT. Protein: CASSFGLAGNTDTQYF.

J is TRBJ1-5 and V is TRBV7-5. TRBV7-5 is recorded as a pseudogene. The CDR3 consists of 16 residues. CDR3 bases: TGTGTCAGAAGTCGGTCCGGGGCCTATAGCAATCAGCCCCAGCATTTT. This encodes CVRSRSGAYSNQPQHF.

In DNA form, the CDR3 reads TGCAGCGTTGGTGGCGCGCCGGGACAGGGGAGCTCCTACGAGCAGTACTTC. As protein: CSVGGAPGQGSSYEQYF. This sequence joins TRBV29-1 and TRBJ2-7; 10 bases are shared with TRBD1. The CDR3 spans 17 residues. Unmatched junction bases numbered 12, after V lost 4 bases and J lost 0 bases. CDR1 SQVTM and CDR2 ANQGSEA come from the germline V gene.

The chain has TRBV7-2 and TRBJ1-1, with a tentative D call TRBD1 (5 bases). CDR3 length: 17 amino acids. Germline V CDR1 and CDR2: SGHTA, FQGNSA. V shed 5 bases and J shed 2 bases, with 21 bases lying between them. The CDR3 here is CASSPQPQTVKNTEAFF. CDR3 nucleotides: TGTGCCAGCAGCCCCCAACCGCAGACAGTAAAAAACACTGAAGCTTTCTTT. Variable domain in full (rest from reference TRBV7-2 and TRBJ1-1): GAGVSQSPSNKVTEKGKDVELRCDPISGHTALYWYRQSLGQGLEFLIYFQGNSAPDKSGLPSDRFSAERTGGSVSTLTIQRTQQEDSAVYLCASSPQPQTVKNTEAFFGQGTRLTVV.

This chain joins TRBV3-1 (or the pseudogene TRBV3-2) and TRBJ2-2, with 8 nucleotides matching TRBD2. V shed 2 bases, J shed 2 bases, and the junction held 4 bases outside the gene matches. This CDR3 has 16 amino acids. The germline CDR1 and CDR2 sequences are LGHDT and YNNKEL (reference sequence). Here the CDR3 DNA reads TGTGCCAGCAGCCAACTGGGACTAGACAACACCGGGGAGCTGTTTTTT. Its translation: CASSQLGLDNTGELFF.

CDR3 protein: CASSESGTLSGYTF. The DNA for the CDR3 is TGTGCCAGCAGTGAATCGGGGACCCTCAGCGGCTACACCTTC. The chain joins TRBV6-1 to TRBJ1-2, with D perhaps TRBD1 (5 bases). CDR3 length equals 14 residues. Germline loops: CDR1 MNHNS, CDR2 SASEGT. The V end was cut by 2 bases, the J end by 8 bases, with 15 bases between.